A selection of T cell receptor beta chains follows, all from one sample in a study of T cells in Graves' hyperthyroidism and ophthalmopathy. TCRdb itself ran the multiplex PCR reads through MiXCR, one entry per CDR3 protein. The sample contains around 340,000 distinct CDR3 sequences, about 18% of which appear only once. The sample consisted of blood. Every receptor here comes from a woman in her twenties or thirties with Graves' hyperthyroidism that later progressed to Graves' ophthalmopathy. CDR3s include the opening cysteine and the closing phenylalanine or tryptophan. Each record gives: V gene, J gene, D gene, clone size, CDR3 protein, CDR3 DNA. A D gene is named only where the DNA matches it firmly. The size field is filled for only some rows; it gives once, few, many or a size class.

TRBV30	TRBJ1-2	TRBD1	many	CAGTGGNYGYTF	TGTGCCGGGACAGGGGGCAACTATGGCTACACCTTC
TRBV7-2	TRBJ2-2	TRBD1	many	CASSQGGQGSTGELFF	TGTGCCAGCAGCCAGGGGGGACAGGGAAGTACCGGGGAGCTGTTTTTT
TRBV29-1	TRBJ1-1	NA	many	CSVDGVNTEAFF	TGCAGCGTTGATGGGGTGAACACTGAAGCTTTCTTT
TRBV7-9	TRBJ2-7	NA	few	CASSPARAYEQYF	TGTGCCAGCAGCCCTGCGAGGGCTTACGAGCAGTACTTC
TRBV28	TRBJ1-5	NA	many	CASSLLSLASNQPQHF	TGTGCCAGCAGTTTACTGTCTCTCGCTAGCAATCAGCCCCAGCATTTT
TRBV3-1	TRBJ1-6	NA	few	CASSQDSGWGSPLHF	TGTGCCAGCAGCCAAGATTCAGGGTGGGGTTCACCCCTCCACTTT
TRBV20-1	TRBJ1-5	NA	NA	CSASGGVRGNQPQHF	TGCAGTGCTAGTGGAGGGGTTCGTGGCAATCAGCCCCAGCATTTT
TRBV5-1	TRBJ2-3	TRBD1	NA	CASRSLVTGPRGQADTQYF	TGCGCCAGCCGAAGCTTGGTGACGGGCCCCAGGGGGCAGGCAGATACGCAGTATTTT
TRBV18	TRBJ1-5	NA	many	CASSPAGNQPQHF	TGTGCCAGCTCACCAGCAGGGAATCAGCCCCAGCATTTT
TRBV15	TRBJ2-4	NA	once	CATRTKNIQYF	TGTGCCACCCGCACCAAAAACATTCAGTACTTC
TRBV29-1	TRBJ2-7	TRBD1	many	CSVRLTGTYEQYF	TGCAGCGTCCGATTGACAGGGACCTACGAGCAGTACTTC
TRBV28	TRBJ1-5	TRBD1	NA	CASSFPTGFNQPQHF	TGTGCCAGCAGTTTTCCGACAGGGTTTAATCAGCCCCAGCATTTT
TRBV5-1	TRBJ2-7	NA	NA	CASSLGHVGDEQYF	TGCGCCAGCAGCCTCGGTCACGTTGGCGACGAGCAGTACTTC
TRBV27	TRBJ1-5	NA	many	CASSFTGSNQPQHF	TGTGCCAGCAGCTTCACGGGGAGCAATCAGCCCCAGCATTTT
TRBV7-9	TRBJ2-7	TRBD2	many	CASAMGGKYEQYF	TGTGCCAGCGCCATGGGGGGGAAGTACGAGCAGTACTTC
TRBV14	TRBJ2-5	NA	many	CASSHVNIETQYF	TGTGCCAGCAGCCACGTCAACATAGAGACCCAGTACTTC
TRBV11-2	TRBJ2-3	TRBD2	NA	CASSPRKGLAGGRLDTQYF	TGTGCCAGCAGCCCCAGAAAAGGACTAGCGGGAGGGCGGCTAGATACGCAGTATTTT
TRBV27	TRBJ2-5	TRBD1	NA	CASSHGTGLQETQYF	TGTGCCAGCAGTCACGGGACAGGGTTACAGGAGACCCAGTACTTC
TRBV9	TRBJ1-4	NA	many	CASSLGLSEKLFF	TGTGCCAGCAGTCTAGGACTTTCGGAAAAACTGTTTTTT
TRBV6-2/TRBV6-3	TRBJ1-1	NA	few	CASTQDLSTNTEAFF	TGTGCCAGCACTCAGGACCTTTCTACGAACACTGAAGCTTTCTTT
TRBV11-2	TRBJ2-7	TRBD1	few	CASSLRTGVFGEQYF	TGTGCCAGCAGCTTACGGACAGGGGTCTTCGGAGAGCAGTACTTC
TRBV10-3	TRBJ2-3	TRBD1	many	CAIKGTASTDTQYF	TGTGCCATCAAGGGGACAGCTAGCACAGATACGCAGTATTTT
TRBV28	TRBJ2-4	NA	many	CASSPDSAKNIQYF	TGTGCCAGCAGTCCCGACAGTGCTAAAAACATTCAGTACTTC
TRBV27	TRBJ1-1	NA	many	CASSTGLMNTEAFF	TGTGCCAGCAGTACGGGACTGATGAACACTGAAGCTTTCTTT
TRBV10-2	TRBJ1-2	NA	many	CASSESGRVRDYGYTF	TGCGCCAGCAGTGAGAGTGGCAGGGTCCGGGATTATGGCTACACCTTC
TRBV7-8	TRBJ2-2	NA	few	CASSPGGATGELFF	TGTGCCAGCAGCCCAGGGGGGGCGACCGGGGAGCTGTTTTTT
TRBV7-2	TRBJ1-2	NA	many	CASSLIGGGNYGYTF	TGTGCCAGCAGCTTAATTGGGGGTGGAAACTATGGCTACACCTTC
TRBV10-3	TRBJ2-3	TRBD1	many	CAISEGTAATDTQYF	TGTGCCATCAGTGAAGGGACAGCGGCCACAGATACGCAGTATTTT
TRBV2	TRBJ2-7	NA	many	CASREHYEQYF	TGTGCCAGCAGGGAGCACTACGAGCAGTACTTC
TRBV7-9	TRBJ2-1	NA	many	CASSPSYWGNEQFF	TGTGCCAGCAGCCCCTCGTATTGGGGGAATGAGCAGTTCTTC
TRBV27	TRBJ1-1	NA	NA	CASSTTRGTNTEAFF	TGTGCCAGCAGCACGACCAGGGGCACGAACACTGAAGCTTTCTTT
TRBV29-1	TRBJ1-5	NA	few	CSVTGYPGQPQHF	TGCAGCGTGACAGGCTACCCGGGACAGCCCCAGCATTTT
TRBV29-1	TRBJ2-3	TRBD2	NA	CSVGGSGRAGGTDTQYF	TGCAGCGTTGGCGGTAGCGGGAGGGCGGGGGGCACAGATACGCAGTATTTT
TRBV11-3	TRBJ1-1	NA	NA	CASSSNPGGGNTEAFF	TGTGCCAGCAGCTCAAATCCTGGGGGGGGGAACACTGAAGCTTTCTTT
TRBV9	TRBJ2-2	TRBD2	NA	CASSVPASGGNTGELFF	TGTGCCAGCAGCGTGCCAGCTAGCGGGGGGAACACCGGGGAGCTGTTTTTT
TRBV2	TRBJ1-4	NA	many	CASQGVANEKLFF	TGTGCCAGCCAGGGAGTGGCTAATGAAAAACTGTTTTTT
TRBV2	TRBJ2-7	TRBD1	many	CAIGELDRGTYEQYF	TGTGCCATCGGGGAGTTGGACAGGGGAACCTACGAGCAGTACTTC
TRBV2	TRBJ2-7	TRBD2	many	CASSESGTGYEQYF	TGTGCCAGCAGTGAGAGCGGGACCGGCTACGAGCAGTACTTC
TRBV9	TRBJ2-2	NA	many	CASSTANTGELFF	TGTGCCAGCAGTACAGCCAACACCGGGGAGCTGTTTTTT
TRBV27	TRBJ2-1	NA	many	CASRPLAGSSYNEQFF	TGTGCCAGCAGGCCACTGGCGGGGAGCTCCTACAATGAGCAGTTCTTC
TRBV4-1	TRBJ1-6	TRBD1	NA	CASSPDGDRGSPLHF	TGCGCCAGCAGCCCTGACGGGGACAGGGGTTCACCCCTCCACTTT
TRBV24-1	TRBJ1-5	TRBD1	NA	CATGPGGLGQPQHF	TGTGCCACCGGCCCAGGGGGCTTGGGGCAGCCCCAGCATTTT
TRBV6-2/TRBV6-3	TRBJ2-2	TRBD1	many	CASSYRGRTGELFF	TGTGCCAGCAGTTACAGGGGGCGCACCGGGGAGCTGTTTTTT
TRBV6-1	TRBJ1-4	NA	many	CASSTQRTSNEKLFF	TGTGCCAGCAGTACCCAGAGGACCTCCAATGAAAAACTGTTTTTT
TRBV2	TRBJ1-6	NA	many	CASHPGLASSSYNSPLHF	TGTGCCAGCCACCCGGGACTCGCGTCGAGCTCCTATAATTCACCCCTCCACTTT
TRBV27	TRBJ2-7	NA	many	CASSYDRASSYEQYF	TGTGCCAGCAGTTACGACAGAGCCAGCTCCTACGAGCAGTACTTC
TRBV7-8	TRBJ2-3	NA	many	CASSQIKTESSTDTQYF	TGTGCCAGCAGCCAAATTAAGACGGAATCAAGCACAGATACGCAGTATTTT
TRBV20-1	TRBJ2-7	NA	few	CSASGPATYEQYF	TGCAGTGCTAGTGGACCGGCGACCTACGAGCAGTACTTC
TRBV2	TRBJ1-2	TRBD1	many	CASRGTGDNYGYTF	TGTGCCAGCAGGGGGACAGGCGATAACTATGGCTACACCTTC
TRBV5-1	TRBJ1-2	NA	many	CASSHLGYGYTF	TGCGCCAGCAGCCACCTTGGATATGGCTACACCTTC
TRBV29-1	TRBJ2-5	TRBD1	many	CSVDVNRGETQYF	TGCAGCGTTGACGTGAACAGGGGAGAGACCCAGTACTTC